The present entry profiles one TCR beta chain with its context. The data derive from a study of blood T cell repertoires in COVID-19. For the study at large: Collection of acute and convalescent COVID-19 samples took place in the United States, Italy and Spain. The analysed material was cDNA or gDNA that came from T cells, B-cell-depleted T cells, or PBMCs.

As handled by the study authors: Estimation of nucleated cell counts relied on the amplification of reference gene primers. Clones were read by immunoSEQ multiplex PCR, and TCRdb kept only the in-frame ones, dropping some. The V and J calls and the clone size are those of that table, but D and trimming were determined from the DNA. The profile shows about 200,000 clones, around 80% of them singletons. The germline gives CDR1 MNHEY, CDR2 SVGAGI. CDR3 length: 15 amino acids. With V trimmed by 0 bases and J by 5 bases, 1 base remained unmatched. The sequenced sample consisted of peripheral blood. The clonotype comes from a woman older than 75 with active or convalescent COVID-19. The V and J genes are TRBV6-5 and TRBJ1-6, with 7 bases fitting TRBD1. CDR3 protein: CASSYSGTDNSPLHF. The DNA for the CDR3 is TGTGCCAGCAGTTACTCTGGGACAGATAATTCACCCCTCCACTTT.